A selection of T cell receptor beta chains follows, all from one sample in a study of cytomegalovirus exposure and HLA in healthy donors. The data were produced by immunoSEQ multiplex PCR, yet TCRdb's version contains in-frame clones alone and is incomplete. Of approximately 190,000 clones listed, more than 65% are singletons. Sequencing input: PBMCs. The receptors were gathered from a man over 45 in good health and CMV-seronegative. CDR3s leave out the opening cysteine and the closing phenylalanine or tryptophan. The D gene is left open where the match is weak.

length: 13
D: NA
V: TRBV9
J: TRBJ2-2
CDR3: ASSVGVMNTGELF

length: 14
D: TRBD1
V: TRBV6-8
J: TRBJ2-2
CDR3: ASHHSTGAVPGELF

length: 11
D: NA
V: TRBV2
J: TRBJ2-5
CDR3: ASRGDGGETQY

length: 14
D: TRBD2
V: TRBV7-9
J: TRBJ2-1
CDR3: ASSPYVGGGYNEQF

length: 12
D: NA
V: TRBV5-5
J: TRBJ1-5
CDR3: ASSLEQGTQPQH

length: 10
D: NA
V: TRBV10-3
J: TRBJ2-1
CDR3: AISPTGNEQF

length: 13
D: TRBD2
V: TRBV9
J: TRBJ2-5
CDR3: ASSPSGGLRETQY

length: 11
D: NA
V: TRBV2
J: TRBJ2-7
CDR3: ASSFRQDVEQY

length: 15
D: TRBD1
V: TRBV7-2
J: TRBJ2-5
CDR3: ASSLAPGGPEGETQY

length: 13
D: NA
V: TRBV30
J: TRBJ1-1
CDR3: AWSPQGREGTEAF

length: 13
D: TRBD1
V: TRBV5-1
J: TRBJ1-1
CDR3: ASSLAGQLNTEAF

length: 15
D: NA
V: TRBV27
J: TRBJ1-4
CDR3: ASSSIPSQRVDEKLF

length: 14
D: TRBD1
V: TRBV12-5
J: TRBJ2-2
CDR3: ASGLGRTGGDGELF

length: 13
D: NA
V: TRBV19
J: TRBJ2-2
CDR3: ASSIATANTGELF

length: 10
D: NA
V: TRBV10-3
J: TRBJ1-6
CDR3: AISEGSSPLH

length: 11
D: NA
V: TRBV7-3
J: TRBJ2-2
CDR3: ASSPSVTGELF

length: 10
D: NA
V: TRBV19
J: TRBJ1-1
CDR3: ASSRGNTEAF

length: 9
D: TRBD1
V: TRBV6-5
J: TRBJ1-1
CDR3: ASRGTGRAF

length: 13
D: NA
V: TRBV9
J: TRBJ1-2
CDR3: ASSAYREGSPGYT

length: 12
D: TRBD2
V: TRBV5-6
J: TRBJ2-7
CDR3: ASKLSGGVYEQY

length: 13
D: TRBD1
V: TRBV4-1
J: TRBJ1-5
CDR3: ASSQGDRDNQPQH

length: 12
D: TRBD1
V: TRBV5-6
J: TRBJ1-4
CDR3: ASSLQGAREKLF

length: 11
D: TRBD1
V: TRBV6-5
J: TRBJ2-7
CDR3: ASSYRTGAEQY

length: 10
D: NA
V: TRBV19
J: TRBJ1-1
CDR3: ASKQGNTEAF

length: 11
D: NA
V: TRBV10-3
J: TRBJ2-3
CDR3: AMARSSTDTQY

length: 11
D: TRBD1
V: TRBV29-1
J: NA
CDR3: SVDDGTGGEQY

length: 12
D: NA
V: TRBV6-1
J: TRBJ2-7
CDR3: ASTPYPGAYEQY

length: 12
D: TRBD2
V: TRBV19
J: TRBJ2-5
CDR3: ASTQRRGEETQY

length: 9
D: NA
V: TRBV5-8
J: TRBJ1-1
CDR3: ASIRYTEAF

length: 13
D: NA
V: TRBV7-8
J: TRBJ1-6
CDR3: ASGQDYSIIRPLH

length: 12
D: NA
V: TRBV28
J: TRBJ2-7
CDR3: ASSGHPWRYEQY

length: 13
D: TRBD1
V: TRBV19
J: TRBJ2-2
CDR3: ASRIQGALTGELF

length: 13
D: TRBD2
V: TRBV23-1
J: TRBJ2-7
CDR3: ASSRRAGEKNEQY

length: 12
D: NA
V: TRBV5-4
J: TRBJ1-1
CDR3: ASSLVGSQVEAF

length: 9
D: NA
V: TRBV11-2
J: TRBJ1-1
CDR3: ASSPHTEAF

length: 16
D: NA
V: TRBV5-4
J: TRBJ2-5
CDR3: ASSLVVRGGLYQETQY

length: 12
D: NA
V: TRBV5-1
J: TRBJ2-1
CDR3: ASSLGGANNEQF

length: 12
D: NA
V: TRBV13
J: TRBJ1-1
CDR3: ASSLGTANTEAF

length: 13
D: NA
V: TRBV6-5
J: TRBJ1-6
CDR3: ASRLGRQANSPLH

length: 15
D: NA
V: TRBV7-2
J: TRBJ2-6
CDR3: ASSLGPVYSGANVLT

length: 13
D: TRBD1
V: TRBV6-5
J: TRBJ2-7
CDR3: ASASTGGLPYEQY